These T cell receptor beta chains were read from a single sample in a study of T cells in tumors and immune-related adverse events. Assay: immunoSEQ multiplex PCR; the TCRdb copy retains only in-frame clones and omits some. The sample holds more than 10,000 clones; just under 95% are singletons and the top ten take around 1.4%. This material consisted of lymph node tissue, taken from a patient treated with anti-PD-1 therapy. Receptors originate from a female donor with metastatic renal cell carcinoma. CDR3s include the opening cysteine and the closing phenylalanine or tryptophan. D genes are given only for firm matches. Some rows have no size entry. The others give once, few or many, or a class for an expanded clone.

>12|TRBV10-3|NA|NA|TRBJ1-1
CALRGLGTEAFF
TGTGCCCTCAGGGGACTGGGCACTGAAGCTTTCTTT
>13|TRBV5-1|NA|TRBD1|TRBJ1-2
CASSSGGGGGYTF
TGCGCCAGCAGCTCTGGTGGAGGGGGCGGCTACACCTTC
>15|TRBV27|once|TRBD1|TRBJ2-7
CASSLSGTGGSEQYF
TGTGCCAGCAGTTTATCCGGGACAGGGGGGTCCGAGCAGTACTTC
>12|TRBV4-1|NA|NA|TRBJ1-5
CASSQLGQPQHF
TGCGCCAGCAGCCAACTCGGTCAGCCCCAGCATTTT
>13|TRBV5-5|NA|NA|TRBJ2-7
CASTDRLVGEQYF
TGTGCCAGCACAGACAGACTAGTAGGGGAGCAGTACTTC
>16|TRBV11-2|NA|TRBD1|TRBJ1-1
CASSSYRDRVNTEAFF
TGTGCCAGCAGCTCCTACCGGGACAGGGTGAACACTGAAGCTTTCTTT
>12|TRBV21-1|once|NA|TRBJ2-5
CASSKVRTTQYF
TGTGCCAGCAGCAAGGTCAGGACCACCCAGTACTTC
>12|TRBV25-1|NA|TRBD1|TRBJ1-2
CASRATGYGYTF
TGTGCCAGCAGAGCGACAGGGTATGGCTACACCTTC
>13|TRBV6-5|NA|NA|TRBJ1-1
CASTRGGGTEAFF
TGTGCCAGCACGCGCGGGGGTGGGACTGAAGCTTTCTTT
>12|TRBV7-6|NA|NA|TRBJ2-1
CASSLRTNEQFF
TGTGCCAGCAGCTTAAGAACGAATGAGCAGTTCTTC
>15|TRBV25-1|NA|TRBD1|TRBJ2-7
CASEKTGQGAREQYF
TGTGCCAGCGAGAAGACGGGACAGGGGGCAAGGGAGCAGTACTTC
>15|TRBV4-1|NA|NA|TRBJ2-1
CASSQDNGGGSGQFF
TGCGCCAGCAGCCAAGATAACGGGGGTGGGAGCGGGCAGTTCTTC
>15|TRBV7-9|NA|NA|TRBJ2-2
CASHRDGPDTGELFF
TGTGCCAGCCACCGTGACGGACCGGACACCGGGGAGCTGTTTTTT
>16|TRBV6-1|NA|NA|TRBJ2-1
CASSDPGGSSYNEQFF
TGTGCCAGCAGTGACCCGGGCGGAAGCTCCTACAATGAGCAGTTCTTC
>12|TRBV30|NA|NA|TRBJ1-2
CAWGRGPPGYTF
TGTGCCTGGGGCCGGGGTCCACCTGGCTACACCTTC
>15|TRBV7-2|NA|NA|TRBJ2-1
CASSPWDGPYNEQFF
TGTGCCAGCAGCCCCTGGGACGGACCCTACAATGAGCAGTTCTTC
>14|TRBV11-3|NA|TRBD2|TRBJ2-7
CASSRTSGSSEQYF
TGTGCCAGCAGCCGGACTAGCGGGAGCTCCGAGCAGTACTTC
>15|TRBV28|NA|TRBD2|TRBJ2-7
CASSSLAGARDEQYF
TGTGCCAGCAGTTCACTAGCGGGAGCCAGGGACGAGCAGTACTTC
>14|TRBV25-1|NA|TRBD1|TRBJ1-2
CASRDRGLLRGYTF
TGTGCCAGCAGGGACAGGGGACTCCTAAGGGGCTACACCTTC
>15|TRBV11-2|NA|NA|TRBJ2-3
CASSFGGGWADTQYF
TGTGCCAGCAGCTTTGGTGGGGGCTGGGCAGATACGCAGTATTTT
>15|TRBV28|NA|TRBD1|TRBJ1-5
CASSLGQGRYQPQHF
TGTGCCAGCAGCTTGGGACAGGGTAGGTATCAGCCCCAGCATTTT
>14|TRBV5-1|NA|TRBD2|TRBJ2-3
CASSLEASGYTQYF
TGCGCCAGCAGCTTGGAGGCTAGCGGATATACGCAGTATTTT
>16|TRBV18|NA|TRBD1|TRBJ2-2
CASSPPGQVNTGELFF
TGTGCCAGCTCACCACCGGGACAGGTGAACACCGGGGAGCTGTTTTTT
>13|TRBV7-8|NA|NA|TRBJ2-3
CASSSHPSDTQYF
TGTGCCAGCAGCTCCCATCCCTCAGATACGCAGTATTTT
>16|TRBV7-8|NA|NA|TRBJ1-1
CASSLGTHVGNTEAFF
TGTGCCAGCAGCTTAGGTACACACGTGGGGAACACTGAAGCTTTCTTT
>14|TRBV7-2|NA|NA|TRBJ2-3
CASSLGQAVDTQYF
TGTGCCAGCAGCTTGGGGCAGGCGGTCGATACGCAGTATTTT
>16|TRBV7-8|NA|TRBD1|TRBJ1-6
CASSHRGQVLNSPLHF
TGTGCCAGCAGCCATCGAGGACAGGTTCTTAATTCACCCCTCCACTTT
>17|TRBV19|NA|NA|TRBJ2-1
CASSIDLRIDDYNEQFF
TGTGCCAGTAGTATAGATCTCCGAATCGACGACTACAATGAGCAGTTCTTC
>14|TRBV6-5|NA|TRBD1|TRBJ1-2
CATLRTGRHYGYTF
TGTGCCACCCTCAGGACAGGGAGGCACTATGGCTACACCTTC
>15|TRBV19|NA|TRBD2|TRBJ2-1
CASRPGLAANNEQFF
TGTGCCAGCAGGCCAGGACTAGCGGCTAACAATGAGCAGTTCTTC
>14|TRBV7-2|NA|NA|TRBJ2-3
CASSLRVPTDTQYF
TGTGCCAGCAGCTTAAGGGTCCCTACAGATACGCAGTATTTT
>15|TRBV5-6|NA|TRBD2|TRBJ2-5
CASSLPLAAQETQYF
TGTGCCAGCAGCTTGCCACTAGCGGCACAAGAGACCCAGTACTTC
>15|TRBV19|NA|NA|TRBJ2-1
CASRIQKDFYNEQFF
TGTGCCAGTAGAATCCAGAAAGATTTTTACAATGAGCAGTTCTTC
>18|TRBV18|NA|TRBD1|TRBJ1-2
CASSPPGTGSRVRYGYTF
TGTGCCAGCTCACCGCCTGGGACAGGGAGTCGGGTCCGCTATGGCTACACCTTC
>14|TRBV28|NA|NA|TRBJ1-1
CASRTQGLNTEAFF
TGTGCCAGCAGGACACAGGGTTTGAACACTGAAGCTTTCTTT
>15|TRBV6-5|NA|NA|TRBJ1-1
CTSSYSGSMNTEAFF
TGTACCAGCAGTTACTCAGGTTCTATGAACACTGAAGCTTTCTTT
>15|TRBV5-1|NA|NA|TRBJ1-1
CASSLAGQRRTEAFF
TGCGCCAGCAGCTTGGCAGGACAGAGAAGGACTGAAGCTTTCTTT
>15|TRBV19|NA|TRBD1|TRBJ2-7
CASSVRDREGDEQYF
TGTGCCAGTAGTGTCCGGGACAGGGAAGGAGACGAGCAGTACTTC
>15|TRBV7-9|NA|TRBD1|TRBJ2-7
CASTPGQGVSYEQYF
TGTGCCAGCACCCCGGGACAGGGGGTATCCTACGAGCAGTACTTC
>14|TRBV18|NA|NA|TRBJ1-4
CASSQTGDSEKLFF
TGTGCCAGCTCACAGACAGGAGATAGTGAAAAACTGTTTTTT